The source of this T cell receptor (beta chain) is a study of human CD8 memory T cell subsets. Whole-study results and caveats: Only T cell receptor beta chains were sequenced in this study.

As for this clonotype: What it binds is unknown.

A CCR7+ PD-1- TIGIT- phenotype characterized the stem-like memory CD8+ T cells (TSTEM). The RNA's source was duplicate vials of approximately 140,000 sorted CD8+ T cells per subset. Germline CDR1 reads SEHNR; CDR2 reads FQNEAQ (reference sequence). The CDR3 covers 17 residues. Generation of TCR beta libraries used UMI-labeled 5' RACE. Original processing notes: Every library of TCR beta sequences contained functional CDR3 beta clonotypes numbering between roughly 2,700 and 20,000. TCRdb reprocessed the 5' RACE reads and stores each CDR3 protein as one record, lacking DNA. The V and J calls and clone size come from TCRdb's table, not from the authors' own analysis. Here the sample table reports about 10,000 distinct CDR3 sequences.

The TCR comes from a human donor in good health. The rearrangement uses TRBV7-9 and TRBJ2-2; the D call from TCRdb, TRBD1, cannot be confirmed without DNA. Specimen: CD8+ stem-like memory T cells (TSCM and TCM) sorted from PBMCs. Subset: stem-like memory CD8 T cells (TSTEM), CCR7+ PD-1- TIGIT-. CDR3 region: CASSGLEGARYTGELFF.